This TCR beta chain comes out of a study of response to subunit inactivated influenza vaccine. Each CDR3 protein gets one entry after TCRdb re-called the RT-PCR reads with MiXCR. This table has fewer than 800,000 distinct CDR3 sequences, less than 20% appearing once. Germline V gene data show CDR1 as ENHRY and CDR2 as SYGVKD. This CDR3 has 16 amino acids. With 3 bases removed from V and 0 bases from J, the gap between germline ends came to 13 bases. This TCR was recovered from a man aged 45-65 years who received an inactivated influenza vaccine. The rearrangement links TRBV10-3 to TRBJ2-3, with D perhaps TRBD1 (6 bases). The sequencing here drew on PBMCs from blood, taken less than 13 days after vaccination. The CDR3 here is CAISDRQDISTDTQYF. The DNA for the CDR3 is TGTGCCATCAGTGACCGACAGGATATTAGCACAGATACGCAGTATTTT.